This TCR beta chain was sequenced in a study of CD8 T cell repertoires and HIV-1 epitope variants. Some clones are missing from TCRdb's copy, which holds only in-frame ones; the method was immunoSEQ multiplex PCR. The data show thousands of clones, about 65% seen once. The table lists this clone with a count of one. The antigen remains unidentified. The clonotype comes from a male donor with HIV. Input material: cultured CD8+ T cells derived from PBMCs.

The CDR3 sequence is CASSFRGMRNNEQFF. For the CDR3, the DNA is TGTGCCAGCAGCTTCAGGGGAATGAGGAACAATGAGCAGTTCTTC. This chain links TRBV5-4 with TRBJ2-1; a weak D match, TRBD1 (6 bases). Germline-derived CDR1 and CDR2 are SGHNT and YYREEE (reference sequence). V lost 2 bases to trimming and J lost 5 bases, with 14 bases between them. There are 15 residues in the CDR3.